The sequence of this TCR beta chain was determined in a study of cytomegalovirus exposure and HLA in healthy donors (dated by TCRdb to 2017 to 2019). For the wider study: According to an earlier analysis of a few hundred of the donors, about 170 million T cells yielded 120 million or so unique TCR beta sequences and 276 Gb of sequence data. Approximately 300 gigabases of sequencing data and approximately 91 million unique TCR sequences made up an early release that covered several hundred HLA-typed donors. Of the 300 to 450 genotyped donors, approximately 80% were placed in the genetic ancestry cluster associated with self-reported Caucasian donors. The study was designed to test whether signatures of past pathogen exposure could be identified by cataloging public T cell receptors. The study used immunosequencing to profile the T cell repertoires of approximately 640 subjects and linked those repertoires to cytomegalovirus serostatus. Along with the approximately 620-subject first cohort, a separate validation cohort of more than 90 different subjects was used. High-throughput TCR immunosequencing, statistical association of individual TCRs with disease status, and machine learning were combined to predict cytomegalovirus infection status. To study patterns of TCR occurrence, a later analysis re-analyzed previously published TCR beta repertoires from several hundred donors and added high-resolution HLA genotyping. Rather than using new phenotypic data, the later analysis identified candidate immune exposures from TCR beta sequences and from how often those sequences occurred across donors. In an earlier analysis of roughly 580 of the donors, high-throughput TCR beta sequencing was used to judge whether each TCR beta V gene segment behaved as functional or pseudogenic. Donor age, sex, ethnicity and CMV serostatus were collected together with the repertoire data. In a later genetic analysis, genome-wide SNP genotypes for about 55% of the 666 donors were used, and that subset was treated as a discovery cohort. Every discovery cohort repertoire had been produced on one sequencing platform. Both class I and class II loci were covered by HLA typing, at four-digit resolution. The number of donors typed differed by locus, with roughly 620-630 for A, B, C, DRB1 and DQB1, more than 500 for DQA1, nearly 610 for DPA1, and some 470 for DPB1. Roughly 5 DR-DQ haplotypes were handled as single units for association and clustering because linkage in the cohort was strong. Among around 400 genotyped donors of the cohort, an average of about 240,000 unique TCR beta nucleotide sequences was sequenced per donor, of which 15% to 20% were non-productive.

CDR3 length: 15 amino acids, cysteine to phenylalanine. This entry keeps only the CDR3 DNA: 45 bases, framed from base 1. V sheds 3 bases and J sheds 0 bases, leaving 12 bases between their ends. CDR1 and CDR2, looked up from the germline V gene, are MDHEN and SYDVKM. General conclusions and limits of the study: The presence/absence analyses assumed that sequencing depth was roughly uniform across donors, and that assumption may not be true. A later analysis found that most CMV-associated TCR beta chains appeared HLA-restricted, with HLA associations seemingly driven largely by CMV exposure. It was suggested by the authors that the approach could potentially be generalized to other disease states and immunological phenotypes. CMV serostatus was the only immune exposure information available for the cohort. At a false discovery rate of 0.05, a later analysis linked about 17,000 TCR beta sequences to specific HLA alleles. About 17 rarely observed V segments, including chromosome 9 orphons, were excluded from the earlier analysis of a few hundred of the donors because counts were too low. The 87-base-pair reads could not distinguish some IMGT-functional V segments, including TRBV6-2 and TRBV6-3, so those segments were excluded. A later analysis reported that several top co-occurrence clusters appeared linked to parvovirus B19, influenza, CMV and Epstein-Barr virus. Because HLA typing was unavailable for some donors at each locus, only the typed subset was used in association tests. According to a later genetic analysis, donors in an Asian-associated ancestry cluster had fewer N-insertions in productive TCRs than the approximately 690-donor mean. When HLA alleles, especially DR and DQ, strongly co-occurred, TCR associations were difficult to assign to individual alleles. Cytomegalovirus status was reported to be diagnosed by the classifier with high specificity and sensitivity in both the original and validation cohorts. In a later analysis, HLA-associated TCR beta chains showed more clonal expansion and lower generation probabilities than non-associated chains that were equally common. Correlated functional status among segregating V segments might be attributable to linkage disequilibrium, but an unknown experimental factor could not be ruled out. The study gave a list of some 150 TCR beta chains associated with cytomegalovirus. In vitro tests confirmed that three of the cytomegalovirus-associated TCR beta chains recognize cytomegalovirus antigens. In a later analysis, the rate of TCR association differed among HLA loci, with DRB1 alleles having the most associated TCRs and HLA-C alleles having the fewest. An association between a missense DCLRE1C variant and V-gene and J-gene trimming of TCR beta chains was found in a later genetic analysis and replicated in an independent cohort. This cohort had only TCR beta chains sequenced, and the lack of alpha or paired-chain data limited which features could be detected. A cluster of highly shared sequence variants was judged likely to represent a technical artifact of the sequencing pipeline. Broadly in line with IMGT annotations, most TCR beta V segments showed up in productive rearrangements about 87% or about 30% of the time in an earlier analysis of roughly 590 of the donors. A further reported finding was that TCR beta sequences accurately predicted the HLA-A and HLA-B alleles for most subjects in the first cohort. Most TCR sequences were seen in very few donors, while some public TCRs were found in many individuals.

To note about this clone: Its binding antigen is unknown.

Libraries were prepared through the immunoSEQ multiplex PCR assay. A mixture of 60 forward primers for TCR Vbeta segments and 13 reverse primers for TCR Jbeta segments was used in the multiplex PCR. A multiplex PCR assay on genomic DNA amplified the CDR3 region of rearranged TCR beta genes. The Illumina HiSeq System was used to sequence the amplified TCR beta libraries as 87-base-pair reads. The published analysis was carried out like this. A later analysis counted some 80 million unique TCR beta chains across the 550 to 800 repertoires, and around 9.9 million of these chains were shared by at least two donors. Raw reads were error-corrected and collapsed into unique sequences with a nearest-neighbor algorithm that merged closely related sequences to remove PCR and sequencing errors. To assign V, D and J gene segments, CDR3 sequences were aligned to IMGT reference sequences. For a sequence to be retained, a match of at least six nucleotides to both a V gene segment and a J gene segment was required. Rearrangements were called productive when the CDR3 lacked stop codons and stayed in frame with V and J; all others were non-productive. CDR3 was defined according to IMGT convention as the region running from the second conserved V-encoded cysteine to the conserved J-encoded phenylalanine. The earlier analysis of some 550 of the donors excluded any sequence lacking an unambiguous match to a single V gene segment. An earlier analysis of fewer than 750 of the donors classified V segments as functional when productive rearrangements were above 56.7% and as segregating when the standard deviation between donors was above 5%. A statistical classification framework was built to diagnose cytomegalovirus status from the catalog of TCR beta chain sequences. In a later analysis, TCR nucleotide sequences were compared against IMGT/GENE-DB human TR gene sequences so that V and J genes could be assigned. In a later analysis, CDR3 sequences and most-parsimonious VDJ recombination scenarios were assigned using the TCRdist pipeline. In a later analysis, each TCR beta chain was defined by its CDR3 amino acid sequence together with its V-gene family, and reads lacking a unique V-gene family were excluded. A later analysis removed 450 to 600 highly shared, low-generation-probability nucleotide sequences to deal with suspected cross-contamination and a sequencing artifact. A later analysis calculated a clonal expansion index for each public chain from normalized within-repertoire ranks of inferred template counts. In a later analysis, generation probabilities were computed using a VDJ recombination model fitted to out-of-frame rearrangements, and the results were checked against IGoR. In a later analysis, hypergeometric tests were used to score TCR-TCR, TCR-HLA and TCR-CMV co-occurrence, with a repertoire-size bias correction applied to TCR pairs. In a later analysis, false discovery rates were estimated by permuting HLA or CMV assignments 20 times. A later analysis grouped co-occurring TCRs with DBSCAN, adding TCRdist sequence similarity when clustering within HLA-allele-positive subsets. Repertoires with fewer than 30,000 or more than 120,000 public chains were left out of co-occurrence clustering, as were several repertoires with anomalous nucleotide sharing. TCRdb retrieved this table from immuneACCESS and kept in-frame rearrangements only. Not all clones are present; in checked studies, unresolved V genes account for under half, and no reason is known for the remainder. That table is the source of V, J and clone size, and D and trimming were worked out from the DNA. The sample table on file contains about 130,000 clones. 1% of the sample comes from the top ten.

The cohort consisted of some 730 healthy bone marrow donors. Cohort members were all nominally healthy when sampled, although unrecorded immune exposures were likely present. The donor was CMV seronegative and was included in the group of under 450 seronegative cohort members. Each donor provided a peripheral blood sample, and peripheral blood mononuclear cells were used for TCR beta sequencing. The Qiagen DNeasy Blood Extraction Kit was used to extract genomic DNA from the blood cell samples. The receptor was derived from a man younger than 30 in good health and CMV-seronegative. This sequence uses TRBV28 and TRBJ2-7; the best D guess is TRBD1, with 6 bases matching. Sequencing input: PBMCs. The CDR3 is CASSLTGPNSYEQYF. The DNA is as follows: TGTGCCAGCAGTTTGACAGGACCGAACTCCTACGAGCAGTACTTC.